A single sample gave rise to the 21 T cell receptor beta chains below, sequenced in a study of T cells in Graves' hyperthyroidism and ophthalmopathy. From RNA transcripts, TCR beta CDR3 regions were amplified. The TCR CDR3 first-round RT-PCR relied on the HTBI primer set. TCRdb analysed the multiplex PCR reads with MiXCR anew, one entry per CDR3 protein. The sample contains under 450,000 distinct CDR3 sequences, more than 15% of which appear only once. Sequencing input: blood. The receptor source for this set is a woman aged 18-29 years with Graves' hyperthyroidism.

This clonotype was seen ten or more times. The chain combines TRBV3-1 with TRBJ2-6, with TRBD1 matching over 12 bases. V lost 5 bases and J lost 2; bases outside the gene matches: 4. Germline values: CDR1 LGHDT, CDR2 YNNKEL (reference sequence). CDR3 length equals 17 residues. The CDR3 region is CASSYGTGGTGANVLTF. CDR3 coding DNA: TGTGCCAGCAGCTACGGGACAGGGGGCACTGGGGCCAACGTCCTGACTTTC.

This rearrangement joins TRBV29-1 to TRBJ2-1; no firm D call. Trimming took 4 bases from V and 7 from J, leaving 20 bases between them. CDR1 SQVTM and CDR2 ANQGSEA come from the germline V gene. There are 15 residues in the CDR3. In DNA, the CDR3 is TGCAGCGTTGTAGTAGGCGTGTGGGGTGGAAATGAGCAGTTCTTC. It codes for CSVVVGVWGGNEQFF.

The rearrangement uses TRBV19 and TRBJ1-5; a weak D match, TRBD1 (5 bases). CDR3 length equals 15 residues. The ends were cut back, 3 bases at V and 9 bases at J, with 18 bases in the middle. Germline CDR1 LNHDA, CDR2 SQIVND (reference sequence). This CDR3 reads CASSMPSQGGSPQHF. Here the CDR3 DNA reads TGTGCCAGTAGTATGCCCTCTCAGGGCGGATCGCCCCAGCATTTT.

The chain's CDR3 is CASSHERHPTKNIQYF. CDR3 coding DNA: TGTGCCAGCAGCCATGAACGTCACCCGACCAAAAACATTCAGTACTTC. This sequence joins TRBV6-1 and TRBJ2-4; D unresolved. The CDR3 runs 16 residues. The V end was cut by 6 bases, the J end by 2 bases, with 17 bases between. Germline assignment: CDR1 MNHNS and CDR2 SASEGT.

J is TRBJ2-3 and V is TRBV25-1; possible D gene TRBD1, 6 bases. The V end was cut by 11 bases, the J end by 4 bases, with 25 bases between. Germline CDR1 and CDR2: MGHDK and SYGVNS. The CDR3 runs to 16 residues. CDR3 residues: CASGEETHRFADTQYF. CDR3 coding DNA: TGTGCCTCAGGGGAAGAAACCCACAGGTTTGCAGATACGCAGTATTTT.

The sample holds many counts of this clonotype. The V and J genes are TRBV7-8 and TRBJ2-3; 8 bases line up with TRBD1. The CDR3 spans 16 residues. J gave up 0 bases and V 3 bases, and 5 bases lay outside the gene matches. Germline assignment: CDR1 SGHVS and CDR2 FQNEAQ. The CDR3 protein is CASSFPGQESTDTQYF. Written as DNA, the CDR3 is TGTGCCAGCAGCTTCCCGGGACAGGAAAGCACAGATACGCAGTATTTT.

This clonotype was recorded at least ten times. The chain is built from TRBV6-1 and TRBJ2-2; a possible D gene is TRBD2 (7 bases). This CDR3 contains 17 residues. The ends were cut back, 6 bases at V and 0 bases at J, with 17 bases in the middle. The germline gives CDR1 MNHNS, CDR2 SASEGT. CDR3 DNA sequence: TGTGCCAGCAGGCTAAGGGGGGGGGCCGCGAACACCGGGGAGCTGTTTTTT. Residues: CASRLRGGAANTGELFF.

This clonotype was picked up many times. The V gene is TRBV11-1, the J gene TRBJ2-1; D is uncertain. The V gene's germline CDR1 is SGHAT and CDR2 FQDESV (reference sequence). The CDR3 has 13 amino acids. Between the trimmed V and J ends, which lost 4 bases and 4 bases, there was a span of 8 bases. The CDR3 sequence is CASSSRPYNEQFF. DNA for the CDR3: TGTGCCAGCAGCTCCCGGCCTTACAATGAGCAGTTCTTC.

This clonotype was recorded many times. CDR3 protein: CASSPLYEQYF. As DNA, the CDR3 is TGTGCCAGCAGCCCCCTCTACGAGCAGTACTTC. The chain employs TRBV6-2 or TRBV6-3 and TRBJ2-7; D uncertain. The CDR3 is 11 residues long. The germline V and J ends were trimmed by 6 bases and 3 bases, with 6 bases remaining between them. Germline values: CDR1 MNHEY, CDR2 SVGEGT.

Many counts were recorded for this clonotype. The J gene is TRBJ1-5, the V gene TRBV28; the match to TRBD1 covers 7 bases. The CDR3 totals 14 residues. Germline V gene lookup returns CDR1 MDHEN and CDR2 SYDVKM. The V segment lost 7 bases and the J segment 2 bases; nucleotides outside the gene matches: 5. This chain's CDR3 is CASIQGGGNQPQHF. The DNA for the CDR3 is TGTGCCAGCATCCAGGGGGGGGGCAATCAGCCCCAGCATTTT.

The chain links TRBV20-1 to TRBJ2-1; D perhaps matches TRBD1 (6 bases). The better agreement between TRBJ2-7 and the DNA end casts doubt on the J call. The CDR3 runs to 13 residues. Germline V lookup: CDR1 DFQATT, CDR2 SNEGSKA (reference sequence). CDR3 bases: TGCAGTGCCCCAAAACAGGGAAACAATGAGCAGTACTTC. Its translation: CSAPKQGNNEQYF.

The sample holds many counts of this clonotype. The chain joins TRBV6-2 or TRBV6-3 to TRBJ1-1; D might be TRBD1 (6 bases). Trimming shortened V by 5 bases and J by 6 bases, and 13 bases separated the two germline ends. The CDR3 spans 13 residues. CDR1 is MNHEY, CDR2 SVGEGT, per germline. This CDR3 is CASSTWGAPEAFF. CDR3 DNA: TGTGCCAGCAGTACGTGGGGGGCGCCTGAAGCTTTCTTT.

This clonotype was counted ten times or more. CDR3 bases: TGTGCCAGCAGCCGACAGTCAGGGGTGATCAACGAGCAGTACTTC. Encoded protein: CASSRQSGVINEQYF. The chain recombines TRBV7-9 with TRBJ2-7; a weak D match, TRBD1 (6 bases). The CDR3 loop spans 15 amino acids. Germline V gene data show CDR1 as SEHNR and CDR2 as FQNEAQ (reference sequence). V lost 5 bases, J lost 5 bases, and 19 bases lay in between.

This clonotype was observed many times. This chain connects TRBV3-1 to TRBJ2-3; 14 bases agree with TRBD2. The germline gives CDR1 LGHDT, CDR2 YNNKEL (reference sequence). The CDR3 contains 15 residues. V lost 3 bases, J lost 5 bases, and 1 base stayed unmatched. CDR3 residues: CASSHGLAGGDTQYF. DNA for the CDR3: TGTGCCAGCAGCCACGGACTAGCGGGGGGAGATACGCAGTATTTT.

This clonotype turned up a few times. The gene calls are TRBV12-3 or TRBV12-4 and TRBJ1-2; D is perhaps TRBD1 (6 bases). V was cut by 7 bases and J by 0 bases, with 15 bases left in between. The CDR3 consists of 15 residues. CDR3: CASNPIGTPNYGYTF. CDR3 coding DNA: TGTGCCAGCAACCCGATCGGGACACCTAACTATGGCTACACCTTC.

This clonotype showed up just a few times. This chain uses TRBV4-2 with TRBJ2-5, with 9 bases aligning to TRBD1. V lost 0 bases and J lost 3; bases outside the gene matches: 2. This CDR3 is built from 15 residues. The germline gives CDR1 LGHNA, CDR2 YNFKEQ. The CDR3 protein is CASSQDRDREETQYF. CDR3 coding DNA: TGTGCCAGCAGCCAAGATCGGGACAGGGAAGAGACCCAGTACTTC.

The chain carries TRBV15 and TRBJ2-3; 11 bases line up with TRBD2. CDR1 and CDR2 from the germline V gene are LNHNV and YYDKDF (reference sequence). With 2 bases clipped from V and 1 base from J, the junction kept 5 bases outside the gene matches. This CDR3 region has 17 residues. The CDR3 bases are TGTGCCACCAGCAGATTACCGGGACTAGCGGGCACAGATACGCAGTATTTT. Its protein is CATSRLPGLAGTDTQYF.

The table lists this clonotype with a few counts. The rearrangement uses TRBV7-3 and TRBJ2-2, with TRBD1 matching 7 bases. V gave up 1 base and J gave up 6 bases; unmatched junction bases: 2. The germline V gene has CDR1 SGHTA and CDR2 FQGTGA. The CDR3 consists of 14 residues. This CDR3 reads CASSLSQGAGELFF. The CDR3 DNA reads TGTGCCAGCAGCTTAAGTCAGGGGGCCGGGGAGCTGTTTTTT.

The CDR3 nucleotides are TGTGCCAGCTCCCGGGGGGGCCAAACGGAGCAGTTCTTC. It is translated as CASSRGGQTEQFF. This chain uses TRBV18 with TRBJ2-1, with 8 bases matching TRBD2. The CDR3 contains 13 residues. Unmatched junction bases numbered 8, after V lost 6 bases and J lost 10 bases. The germline gives CDR1 KGHSH, CDR2 LQKENI.

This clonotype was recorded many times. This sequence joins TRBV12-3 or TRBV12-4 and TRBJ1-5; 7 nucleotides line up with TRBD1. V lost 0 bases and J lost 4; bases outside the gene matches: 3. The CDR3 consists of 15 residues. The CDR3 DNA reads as TGTGCCAGCAGTTTAGCGGGGGGACAGAATCAGCCCCAGCATTTT. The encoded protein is CASSLAGGQNQPQHF.

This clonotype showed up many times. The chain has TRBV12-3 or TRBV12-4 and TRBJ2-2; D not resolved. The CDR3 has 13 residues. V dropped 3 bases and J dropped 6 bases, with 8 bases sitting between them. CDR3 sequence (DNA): TGTGCCAGCAGTTTCTCCGAAGCCGGGGAGCTGTTTTTT. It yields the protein CASSFSEAGELFF.